This T cell receptor (beta chain) emerged from a study of post-analysis software for immune sequencing data (dated by TCRdb to about 2015). For the wider study: The recorded disease courses included relapsing-remitting, secondary progressive and progressive-relapsing multiple sclerosis, and some patients had no subtype annotation. A subset of samples was prepared in parallel using single-end sample barcoding, then pooled and co-amplified after Illumina adapter ligation. Patient repertoires were compared against 11 previously published healthy control repertoires from donors aged 6 to 25 years. Paper-wide results and their limitations: When samples were clustered directly using the F measure, samples prepared in the same batch co-clustered strongly, which prompted a batch-effect correction. Normalized Chao1 diversity was significantly lower in multiple sclerosis patients than controls, suggesting substantial peripheral T-cell clonal expansion. The multiple sclerosis patient group was slightly younger than the control group.

Library prep was done by PCR. Sequencing took place on an Illumina HiSeq 2500. To reduce PCR and sequencing biases, unique molecular identifiers were built into the TCR beta cDNA libraries. Approximately 500,000 cDNA molecules were obtained per 1 to 10 million input T cells, so each molecule approximated one T cell. Patient libraries were prepared and sequenced with the same protocol used for the earlier healthy control dataset. Samples belonging to the same batch were prepared together, multiplexed and sequenced on a shared HiSeq lane. From the authors' description of their analysis: Raw barcoded reads were processed with MIGEC, discarding single-read molecular identifier groups before consensus assembly and CDR3 extraction. Clonotype tables were post-analysed with VDJtools, normalizing diversity by down-sampling all datasets to the smallest sample size. Repertoire overlap clustering matched CDR3 amino acid but not nucleotide sequences to correct batch-related cross-sample contamination. TCRdb reran the public reads through fastp at Q25 and MiXCR, keeping productive beta chains. Here each entry gathers all rows of one CDR3 protein and keeps the most common genes and DNA. The V and J calls reflect TCRdb's pipeline rather than the authors' work. The sample records around 710,000 distinct CDR3 sequences, 35% to 55% of which are singletons. Just under 5% of the sample comes from the top ten.

With regard to this clonotype: This clone's antigen is unknown. No base qualities exist here, and no much larger clone lies one base off it.

To demonstrate the VDJtools post-analysis software, the study profiled TCR beta repertoires from the peripheral blood of around 13 young patients with multiple sclerosis. Multiple sclerosis patients were children and adolescents aged about 6 to 16 years. What was sequenced was blood. This TCR was recovered from a girl between 5 and 17 years old with multiple sclerosis.

In nucleotides, the sequence is TGTGCCAGCAGGGAGCGACGTGACACGCAGTATTTT. Translated, this is CASRERRDTQYF. The chain uses TRBV12-3 or TRBV12-4 and TRBJ2-3, with the D gene not confidently named. The CDR3 goes from the cysteine to the phenylalanine over 12 residues. Only the CDR3 part of the read is kept: 36 bases, read in frame from the first base. V is reduced by 6 bases and J by 9 bases, leaving a spacing of 13 bases between them.